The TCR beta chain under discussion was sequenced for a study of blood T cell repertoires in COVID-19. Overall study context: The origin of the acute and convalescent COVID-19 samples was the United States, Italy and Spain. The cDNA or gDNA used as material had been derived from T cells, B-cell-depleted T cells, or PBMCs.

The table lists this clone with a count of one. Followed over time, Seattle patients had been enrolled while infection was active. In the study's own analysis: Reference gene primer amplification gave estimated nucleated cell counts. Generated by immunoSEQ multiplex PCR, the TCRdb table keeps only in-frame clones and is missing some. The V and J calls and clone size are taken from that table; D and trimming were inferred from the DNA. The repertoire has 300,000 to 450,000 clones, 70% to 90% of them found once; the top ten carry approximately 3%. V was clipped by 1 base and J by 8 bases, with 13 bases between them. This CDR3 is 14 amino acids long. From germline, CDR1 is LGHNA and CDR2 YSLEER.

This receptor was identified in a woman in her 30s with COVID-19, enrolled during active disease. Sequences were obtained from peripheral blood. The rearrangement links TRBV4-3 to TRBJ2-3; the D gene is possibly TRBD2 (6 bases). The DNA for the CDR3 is TGCGCCAGCAGCCAAGCGGGAGACCTGGGTACGCAGTATTTT. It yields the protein CASSQAGDLGTQYF.